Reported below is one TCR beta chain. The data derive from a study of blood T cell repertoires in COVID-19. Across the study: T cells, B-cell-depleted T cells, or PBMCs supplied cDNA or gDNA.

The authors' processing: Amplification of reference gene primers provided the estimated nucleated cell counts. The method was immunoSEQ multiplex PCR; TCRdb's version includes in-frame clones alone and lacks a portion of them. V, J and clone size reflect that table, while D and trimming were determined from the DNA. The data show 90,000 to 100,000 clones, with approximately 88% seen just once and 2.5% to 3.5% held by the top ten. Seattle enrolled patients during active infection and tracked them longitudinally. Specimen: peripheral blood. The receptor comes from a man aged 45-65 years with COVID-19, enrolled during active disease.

The CDR3 here is CASSVSITQETQYF. The CDR3 coding sequence is TGTGCCAGCAGCGTTTCTATTACCCAAGAGACCCAGTACTTC. J is TRBJ2-5 and V is TRBV9; D is undetermined. CDR3 length equals 14 residues. Per germline, CDR1 SGDLS and CDR2 YYNGEE. Trimming cost V 2 bases and J 1 base, with 9 bases left between them.